This T cell receptor (beta chain) comes out of a study of shared clonotypes between healthy human individuals. General study points: Compared with memory subsets, naive subsets generally had larger estimated richness. Non-shared clonotypes displayed generation probabilities falling below those of clonotypes present in all four donors.

V was trimmed by 2 bases and J by 4 bases, leaving 11 bases between them. Germline CDR1 reads MNHEY; CDR2 reads SVGAGI. CDR3 length: 14 residues. It was CD45RO-negative cells, positively selected for CCR7, that made up naive CD8 cells, with terminally differentiated effector memory CD45RA+ cells excluded. About this clone itself: Its cognate antigen is unknown.

Some clones are missing from TCRdb's copy, which holds only in-frame ones; the method was immunoSEQ multiplex PCR. The sample gives just over 2,000,000 clones, less than 95% of which show up once; around 1.1% is in the top ten. This clonotype originated in a man between 18 and 35 years old in good health. The genes are TRBV6-5 and TRBJ1-2, with D possibly being TRBD1 (5 bases). The specimen was naive CD8+ T cells sorted from blood. The CDR3 DNA is TGTGCCAGCAGTTACGGATGGCAGGGCTATGGCTACACCTTC. Translation gives CASSYGWQGYGYTF.